The 32 T cell receptor beta chains reported below all come from one sample, sequenced in a study of shared clonotypes between healthy human individuals. Generated by immunoSEQ multiplex PCR, the TCRdb table keeps only in-frame clones and is missing some. The sample has 2 million to 3 million clones; 93% are singletons. Sequencing was done on a sample of naive CD4+ T cells from PBMCs. Described subset: CD45RA+ positively selected. All receptors come from a man younger than 35 in good health. Some clones in this sample may be carry-over from other donors' samples.

This sequence joins TRBV7-2 and TRBJ2-7; 13 bases fit TRBD2. The germline V gene encodes CDR1 SGHTA and CDR2 FQGNSA. The V and J ends lost 5 bases and 12 bases, in that order; junction bases with no gene match: 16. This CDR3 has 16 amino acids. The chain's CDR3 is CASSTRTSGRMLVRYF. CDR3 sequence (DNA): TGTGCCAGCAGCACCCGGACTAGCGGGAGAATGCTAGTTCGGTACTTC.

This chain connects TRBV19 to TRBJ1-3; no firm D call. CDR1 and CDR2 from the germline V gene are LNHDA and SQIVND (reference sequence). Trimming took off 7 bases at V and 0 bases at J, with 13 bases between the two ends. The CDR3 is 15 amino acids. The CDR3 DNA sequence: TGTGCCAGTATGAAGGATACAAACTCTGGAAACACCATATATTTT. Translation gives CASMKDTNSGNTIYF.

The chain is built from TRBV30 and TRBJ2-5; possible D gene TRBD1, 6 bases. The CDR3 is 16 residues long. Trimming took 2 bases from V and 5 from J, leaving 21 bases between them. From germline, CDR1 is GTSNPN and CDR2 SVGIG (reference sequence). This CDR3 reads CAWSPSPGQGWETQYF. Written as DNA, the CDR3 is TGTGCCTGGAGTCCCTCTCCGGGACAAGGCTGGGAGACCCAGTACTTC.

The gene calls are TRBV6-6 and TRBJ1-3; D is uncertain. The germline V and J ends were trimmed by 0 bases and 3 bases, with 9 bases remaining between them. This CDR3 is 15 amino acids long. Germline V gives CDR1 MNHNY, CDR2 SVGAGI (reference sequence). In nucleotides, the CDR3 is TGTGCCAGCAGTTACTCGAGAAGGGATGGAAACACCATATATTTT. Encoded protein: CASSYSRRDGNTIYF.

V usage is TRBV11-2 and J usage is TRBJ2-3; 7 bases fit TRBD2. Per the germline V gene, CDR1 is SGHAT and CDR2 is FQNNGV. V trimming: 5 bases; J trimming: 3 bases; junction bases outside the gene matches: 8. The length of the CDR3 is 15 residues. The CDR3 DNA is TGTGCCAGCAGCCCCCGGACTAGTACTACAGATACGCAGTATTTT. Its protein product is CASSPRTSTTDTQYF. Complete variable domain (other parts from reference TRBV11-2 and TRBJ2-3): EAGVAQSPRYKIIEKRQSVAFWCNPISGHATLYWYQQILGQGPKLLIQFQNNGVVDDSQLPKDRFSAERLKGVDSTLKIQPAKLEDSAVYLCASSPRTSTTDTQYFGPGTRLTVL.

The genes are TRBV5-1 and TRBJ2-1, with TRBD2 matching over 9 bases. After removal of 4 bases from V and 1 base from J, the junction contained 6 bases not matched to a gene. CDR1 SGHRS and CDR2 YFSETQ come from the germline V gene. There are 16 residues in the CDR3. The CDR3 DNA reads TGCGCCAGCAGCCGTCTAGCGGGACCGTCCTACAATGAGCAGTTCTTC. Its protein product is CASSRLAGPSYNEQFF.

The V gene is TRBV12-5, the J gene TRBJ2-7; D might be TRBD1 or TRBD2, each matching 5 bases. Trimming pared 2 bases from V and 2 bases from J, leaving 28 bases between. Germline V gives CDR1 LGHNT, CDR2 FRNRAP. The CDR3 runs to 20 residues. This CDR3 reads CASGLSVYHRTERGTYEQYF. The CDR3 DNA reads TGTGCTAGTGGTTTGTCGGTTTATCACAGGACGGAACGGGGCACCTACGAGCAGTACTTC.

The V call is TRBV11-3, the J call TRBJ2-1; 14 bases match TRBD2. The V and J ends lost 5 bases and 8 bases, in that order; junction bases with no gene match: 11. This CDR3 comprises 17 residues. Germline V lookup: CDR1 SGHNT, CDR2 YENEEA. The CDR3 nucleotides read TGTGCCAGCAGCACCCGGACTAGCGGGAGGATCGGGGATGAGCAGTTCTTC. Its protein is CASSTRTSGRIGDEQFF.

The chain employs TRBV5-1 and TRBJ2-2, with 10 positions matching TRBD1. After removal of 2 bases from V and 6 bases from J, the junction contained 10 bases not matched to a gene. From germline, CDR1 is SGHRS and CDR2 YFSETQ. CDR3 length equals 17 residues. The CDR3 reads CASSFEPGTGASGELFF. CDR3 in DNA: TGCGCCAGCAGCTTTGAGCCCGGGACAGGGGCCTCCGGGGAGCTGTTTTTT.

This chain uses TRBV7-3 with TRBJ2-6; TRBD1 agrees at 7 bases. The CDR3 is made up of 18 amino acids. Per the germline V gene, CDR1 is SGHTA and CDR2 is FQGTGA. The ends lost 5 bases at V and 0 bases at J; junction bases unmatched: 10. CDR3 DNA sequence: TGTGCCAGCAGCCCCCGGGACAGCCCAGGCTCTGGGGCCAACGTCCTGACTTTC. Its translation is CASSPRDSPGSGANVLTF.

The genes are TRBV5-1 and TRBJ2-2; 9 positions match TRBD2. Trimming cost V 0 bases and J 6 bases; bases outside gene matches: 6. Germline CDR1 reads SGHRS; CDR2 reads YFSETQ. This CDR3 contains 16 residues. CDR3 protein: CASSLAPSGNAGELFF. DNA for the CDR3: TGCGCCAGCAGCTTGGCCCCTAGCGGGAATGCCGGGGAGCTGTTTTTT.

The chain recombines TRBV6-6 with TRBJ2-5, with D tentatively TRBD1 (5 bases). The J call could be wrong; TRBJ2-7 is a better fit for the DNA end. The CDR3 runs 14 residues. The germline V gene encodes CDR1 MNHNY and CDR2 SVGAGI (reference sequence). CDR3 residues: CASSLRQTAYEQYF. The CDR3 coding sequence is TGTGCCAGCAGTCTCAGACAGACTGCCTACGAGCAGTACTTC.

V usage is TRBV9 and J usage is TRBJ2-7; weak D call: TRBD1 (5 bases). The CDR3 runs 15 residues. Germline lookup yields CDR1 SGDLS and CDR2 YYNGEE. Trimming took 4 bases from V and 7 from J, leaving 21 bases between them. The CDR3 sequence: CASSSSEAQGREQYF. CDR3 coding DNA: TGTGCCAGCAGCTCCTCCGAGGCCCAGGGCCGGGAGCAGTACTTC.

This CDR3 is CASSARWGDGEQFF. CDR3 DNA sequence: TGTGCCAGCAGCGCCAGATGGGGGGATGGTGAGCAGTTCTTC. V usage is TRBV9 and J usage is TRBJ2-1; a possible D gene is TRBD2 (6 bases). Trimming took off 3 bases at V and 9 bases at J, with 16 bases between the two ends. The V gene's germline CDR1 is SGDLS and CDR2 YYNGEE. The CDR3 is made up of 14 amino acids.

The chain couples TRBV19 to TRBJ1-4; tentatively, D is TRBD1 (6 bases). Germline V gives CDR1 LNHDA, CDR2 SQIVND (reference sequence). CDR3 length: 16 amino acids. Trimming took 5 bases from V and 6 from J, leaving 19 bases between them. This CDR3 reads CASSPHAGAYDEKLFF. The CDR3 nucleotides are TGTGCCAGTAGTCCCCACGCGGGGGCGTACGATGAAAAACTGTTTTTT.

The V gene is TRBV28, the J gene TRBJ2-1; D not certain. CDR1 is MDHEN and CDR2 is SYDVKM in the germline V gene. V lost 6 bases, J lost 6 bases, and 12 bases lay in between. The CDR3 runs to 13 residues. Written as DNA, the CDR3 is TGTGCCAGCAGACGATTATGGGGCAATGAGCAGTTCTTC. This codes for CASRRLWGNEQFF.

CDR3 residues: CASRTPLGEQYF. The CDR3 DNA is TGTGCCAGCAGGACCCCGCTTGGCGAGCAGTACTTC. The chain has TRBV28 and TRBJ2-7, with unresolved D. The CDR3 loop spans 12 amino acids. The V end lost 6 bases, the J end lost 6 bases, and 12 bases lay between the germline ends. The V gene's germline CDR1 is MDHEN and CDR2 SYDVKM.

This rearrangement joins TRBV7-2 to TRBJ1-3; tentative D call: TRBD1 (6 bases). Germline assignment: CDR1 SGHTA and CDR2 FQGNSA. This CDR3 has 14 amino acids. The V end was cut by 1 base, the J end by 3 bases, with 7 bases between. CDR3 region: CASSLEGGGNTIYF. The CDR3 nucleotides are TGTGCCAGCAGCTTAGAAGGGGGTGGAAACACCATATATTTT.

As regards this clone: Other nucleotide sequences from this sample produce the same CDR3. The V gene is TRBV5-1, the J gene TRBJ2-3; TRBD2 matches at 8 bases. Germline V gene sequence: CDR1 SGHRS, CDR2 YFSETQ. This CDR3 has 14 residues. J lost 4 bases, V lost 4 bases, and 5 bases had no gene match. CDR3 protein: CASSLTGGPDTQYF. The DNA for the CDR3 is TGCGCCAGCAGCCTAACGGGAGGGCCAGATACGCAGTATTTT.

As concerns this clone: Other DNA sequences in the sample encode the same CDR3. The chain joins TRBV28 to TRBJ1-5; 7 nucleotides agree with TRBD1. Germline trimming cut 6 bases from V and 7 bases from J; bases unmatched to any gene: 6. There are 13 residues in the CDR3. The germline V gene encodes CDR1 MDHEN and CDR2 SYDVKM. As DNA, the CDR3 is TGTGCCAGCAGCCCCGACAGGGTCCAGCCCCAGCATTTT. It codes for CASSPDRVQPQHF.

This chain connects TRBV4-1 to TRBJ2-3, with a possible D match to TRBD1 (6 bases). Germline lookup yields CDR1 MGHRA and CDR2 YSYEKL. V gave up 4 bases and J gave up 1 base, with 12 bases separating them. The CDR3 loop spans 15 amino acids. In DNA, the CDR3 is TGCGCCAGCAGCCCCCAGGGGTCTCGCACAGATACGCAGTATTTT. Translating it yields CASSPQGSRTDTQYF.

The V call is TRBV15, the J call TRBJ1-5; TRBD1 is a possible D gene (6 bases). V lost 5 bases and J 4 bases, leaving 15 bases between the germline ends. The CDR3 has 15 residues. Germline V CDR1 and CDR2: LNHNV, YYDKDF (reference sequence). The CDR3 bases are TGTGCCACCAGCCTGGGCGTACAGGGAAATCAGCCCCAGCATTTT. It yields the protein CATSLGVQGNQPQHF.

In its sample, this clone was seen once. The V call is TRBV10-1, the J call TRBJ2-3; 10 nucleotides align to TRBD2. The length of the CDR3 is 16 residues. With V trimmed by 1 base and J by 1 base, 2 bases remained unmatched. CDR1 is WNHNN, CDR2 SYGVQD, per germline (reference sequence). CDR3 loop: CASSEWTSGGTDTQYF. The CDR3 DNA sequence: TGCGCCAGCAGTGAGTGGACTAGCGGCGGCACAGATACGCAGTATTTT.

As DNA, the CDR3 is TGCAGCGTTGAGGTCCGGGACTACCGACTGCATGAGCAGTTCTTC. This translates into CSVEVRDYRLHEQFF. The rearrangement links TRBV29-1 to TRBJ2-1, with TRBD2 matching 7 bases. V trimming: 3 bases; J trimming: 8 bases; junction bases outside the gene matches: 13. Germline loops: CDR1 SQVTM, CDR2 ANQGSEA. The CDR3 runs 15 residues.

V gene TRBV28 combines with J gene TRBJ2-3, with TRBD2 matching 8 bases. Germline V gene lookup returns CDR1 MDHEN and CDR2 SYDVKM. The CDR3 has 16 amino acids. V lost 4 bases, J lost 0 bases, and 6 bases stayed unmatched. In DNA, the CDR3 is TGTGCCAGCAGTTCAGCTAGCGGGCTAAGCACAGATACGCAGTATTTT. As protein: CASSSASGLSTDTQYF. Combining the CDR3 with reference TRBV28 and TRBJ2-3 gives the whole variable domain DVKVTQSSRYLVKRTGEKVFLECVQDMDHENMFWYRQDPGLGLRLIYFSYDVKMKEKGDIPEGYSVSREKKERFSLILESASTNQTSMYLCASSSASGLSTDTQYFGPGTRLTVL.

This chain links TRBV5-1 with TRBJ2-2; 8 bases match TRBD2. The CDR3 totals 16 residues. The germline gives CDR1 SGHRS, CDR2 YFSETQ. V dropped 2 bases and J dropped 2; count of bases not matched to a gene: 5. CDR3 bases: TGCGCCAGCAGCTTACTGACTAGCGTCAACACCGGGGAGCTGTTTTTT. Translating it yields CASSLLTSVNTGELFF. Full variable domain (remainder filled in from reference TRBV5-1 and TRBJ2-2): KAGVTQTPRYLIKTRGQQVTLSCSPISGHRSVSWYQQTPGQGLQFLFEYFSETQRNKGNFPGRFSGRQFSNSRSEMNVSTLELGDSALYLCASSLLTSVNTGELFFGEGSRLTVL.

Details on this clone: This same CDR3 is encoded by further DNA sequences in the sample. V usage is TRBV18 and J usage is TRBJ2-7; D remains unclear. CDR3 size: 13 residues. Per the germline V gene, CDR1 is KGHSH and CDR2 is LQKENI. V shed 0 bases and J shed 2 bases, with 5 bases lying between them. The CDR3 bases are TGTGCCAGCTCACCACCTGGACCCTACGAGCAGTACTTC. This translates into CASSPPGPYEQYF.

The chain couples TRBV7-8 to TRBJ2-2; 7 nucleotides match TRBD1. Germline CDR1 is SGHVS and CDR2 is FQNEAQ. The V and J ends lost 5 bases and 3 bases, in that order; junction bases with no gene match: 12. The CDR3 is made up of 17 amino acids. CDR3 DNA sequence: TGTGCCAGCAGCCAGAGCTTCGGGGACAGTTACACCGGGGAGCTGTTTTTT. Translating gives CASSQSFGDSYTGELFF.

This clone was counted once. This chain uses TRBV6-1 with TRBJ2-7; tentative D call: TRBD2 (6 bases). The CDR3 spans 11 residues. Per germline, CDR1 MNHNS and CDR2 SASEGT. Trimming left V 9 bases short and J 7 bases short, with 13 bases between. The CDR3 sequence is CASSGVSEQYF. The CDR3 DNA sequence: TGTGCCAGTTCGGGAGTAAGTGAGCAGTACTTC.

This clone was counted once. The rearrangement links TRBV6-6 to TRBJ2-1; 9 bases are a match to TRBD1. The CDR3 consists of 14 residues. The germline V gene has CDR1 MNHNY and CDR2 SVGAGI (reference sequence). J lost 9 bases, V lost 6 bases, and 9 bases had no gene match. CDR3 nucleotide sequence: TGTGCCAGCAGCCCGGGGACAGGGACGGGTGAGCAGTTCTTC. This sequence encodes CASSPGTGTGEQFF.

The chain has TRBV7-2 and TRBJ1-2, with a possible D match to TRBD1 (5 bases). The CDR3 totals 17 residues. Germline-derived CDR1 and CDR2 are SGHTA and FQGNSA. V lost 5 bases and J lost 2, with 21 bases in between. The CDR3 DNA follows: TGTGCCAGCAGCGCATTGGCCCTGGGACGGCAAAACTATGGCTACACCTTC. This gives the protein CASSALALGRQNYGYTF.

V and J are TRBV9 and TRBJ1-1; TRBD1 matches 9 bases. CDR1 is SGDLS and CDR2 is YYNGEE in the germline V gene. Trimming cost V 4 bases and J 4 bases; bases outside gene matches: 11. The CDR3 has 16 amino acids. CDR3 protein: CASSQIQGQGSTEAFF. CDR3 sequence (DNA): TGTGCCAGCAGCCAAATACAGGGACAGGGAAGCACTGAAGCTTTCTTT.